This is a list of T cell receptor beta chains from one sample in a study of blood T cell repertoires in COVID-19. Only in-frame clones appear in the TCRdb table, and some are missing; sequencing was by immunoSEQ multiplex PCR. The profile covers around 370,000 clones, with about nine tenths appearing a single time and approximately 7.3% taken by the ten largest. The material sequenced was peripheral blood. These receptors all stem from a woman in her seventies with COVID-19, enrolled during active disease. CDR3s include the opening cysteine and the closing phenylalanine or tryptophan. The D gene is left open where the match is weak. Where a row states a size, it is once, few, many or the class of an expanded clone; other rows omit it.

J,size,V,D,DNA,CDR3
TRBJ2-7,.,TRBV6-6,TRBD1,TGTGCCAGCAGCCCTCCCGCGGACAGGGGGGACGAGCAGTACTTC,CASSPPADRGDEQYF
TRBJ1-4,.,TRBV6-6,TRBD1,TGTGCCAGCAGTTACTCCAGGTTGACAGGGGAGGAAAAACTGTTTTTT,CASSYSRLTGEEKLFF
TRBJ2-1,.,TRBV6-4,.,TGTGCCAGCAGTGACTCGAGGGCCAGCTCCTACAATGAGCAGTTCTTC,CASSDSRASSYNEQFF
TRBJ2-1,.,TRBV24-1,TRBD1,TGTGCCACCCTACCGGGACAGGGGGCAAAGGAGCAGTTCTTC,CATLPGQGAKEQFF
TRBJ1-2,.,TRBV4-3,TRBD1,TGCGCCAGCAGCCCTAAGCCGGGACAGCCCTATGGCTACACCTTC,CASSPKPGQPYGYTF
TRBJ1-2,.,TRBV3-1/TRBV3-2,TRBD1,TGTGCCAGCAGCCATCAGGGGACAGGACCTCTTAACTATGGCTACACCTTC,CASSHQGTGPLNYGYTF
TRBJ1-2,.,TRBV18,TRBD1,TGTGCCAGCTCACCATATACCTCTACAGGGGTGCAGGGCTACACCTTC,CASSPYTSTGVQGYTF
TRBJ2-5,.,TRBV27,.,TGTGCCAGCAGTGCCCACCCCAGGGGCCAGTACTTC,CASSAHPRGQYF
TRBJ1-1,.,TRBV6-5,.,TGTGCCAGCAGGGGCGGGCTCCACACTGAAGCTTTCTTT,CASRGGLHTEAFF
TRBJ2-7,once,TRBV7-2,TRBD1,TGTGCCAGCAGCTTATTTCGAGACAGGGGGTATGTGACCTACGAGCAGTACTTC,CASSLFRDRGYVTYEQYF
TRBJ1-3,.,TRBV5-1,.,TGCGCCAGCAGCTTGGCCGTGACAGGAGACTCTGGAAACACCATATATTTT,CASSLAVTGDSGNTIYF
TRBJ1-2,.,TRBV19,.,TGTGCCAGTAGTCGGAGGGTAGAATATGGCTACACCTTC,CASSRRVEYGYTF
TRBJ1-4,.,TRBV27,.,TGTGCCAGCAGTTTATCGGGGGCAGGGATGGAAAAACTGTTTTTT,CASSLSGAGMEKLFF
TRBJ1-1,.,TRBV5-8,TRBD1,TGTGCCAGCAGCTTGAGGACAGGGGACACTGAAGCTTTCTTT,CASSLRTGDTEAFF
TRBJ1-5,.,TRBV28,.,TGTGCCAGCAGTTTAATTTTGGGAGATTCTCAGCCCCAGCATTTT,CASSLILGDSQPQHF
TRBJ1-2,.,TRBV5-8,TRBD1,TGTGCCAGCAGCCCGGACAGGAACTATGGCTACACCTTC,CASSPDRNYGYTF
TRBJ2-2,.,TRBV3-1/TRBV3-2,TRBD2,TGTGCCAGCAGCCAACGGCTAGCGGGGGGGCCTGGGACCGGGGAGCTGTTTTTT,CASSQRLAGGPGTGELFF
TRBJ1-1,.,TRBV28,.,TGTGCCAGCAGTTTATACTCGTCGAGGACTGAAGCTTTCTTT,CASSLYSSRTEAFF
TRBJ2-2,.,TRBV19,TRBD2,TGTGCCAGTAGTGAACCGGGACTAGCGGGGGGGAACACCGGGGAGCTGTTTTTT,CASSEPGLAGGNTGELFF
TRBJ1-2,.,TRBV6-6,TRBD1,TGTGCCAGCAGCCGGGACAGAGAGAACTATGGCTACACCTTC,CASSRDRENYGYTF
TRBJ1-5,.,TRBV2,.,TGTGCCAGCAGCGGAGGATCCGCGGATCAGCCCCAGCATTTT,CASSGGSADQPQHF
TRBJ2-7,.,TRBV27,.,TGTGCCAGCAGTTTGGGGAGGCCTTCCCAAGGTAGGGAGCAGTACTTC,CASSLGRPSQGREQYF
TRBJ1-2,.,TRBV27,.,TGTGCCAGCTCTCGGGGGGCGAGCTATGGCTACACCTTC,CASSRGASYGYTF
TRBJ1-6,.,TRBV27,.,TGTGCCAGCAGAGCAGGGGACCGCTATAATTCACCCCTCCACTTT,CASRAGDRYNSPLHF
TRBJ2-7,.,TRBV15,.,TGTGCCACCAGCAGAGTATCAGGGACCTACGAGCAGTACTTC,CATSRVSGTYEQYF
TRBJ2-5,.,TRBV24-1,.,TGTGCCACCAGTGACCCGGGACAAAAAAAAGAGACCCAGTACTTC,CATSDPGQKKETQYF
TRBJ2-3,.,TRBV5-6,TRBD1,TGTGCCAGCAGCTCCACAGGGGTCCCAGATACGCAGTATTTT,CASSSTGVPDTQYF
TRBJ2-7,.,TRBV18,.,TGTGCCAGCTCACCAGCGTCACAGGGCTACGAGCAGTACTTC,CASSPASQGYEQYF
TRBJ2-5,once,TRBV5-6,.,TGTGCCAGCAGCTTGATGGGAGGAGAGACCCAGTACTTC,CASSLMGGETQYF
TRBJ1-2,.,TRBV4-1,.,TGCGCCAGCAGCCAAGTAGCAGGGAATGGCTACACCTTC,CASSQVAGNGYTF
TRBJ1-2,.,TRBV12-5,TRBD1,TGTGCTAGTGGTCTGGACAGGGGATTATATGGCTACACCTTC,CASGLDRGLYGYTF
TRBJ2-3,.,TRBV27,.,TGTGCCAGTAGAACAGGAGCCACAGATACGCAGTATTTT,CASRTGATDTQYF
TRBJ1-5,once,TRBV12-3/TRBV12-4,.,TGTGCCAGCAGTTTAACAGTAGTTCAGCCCCAGCATTTT,CASSLTVVQPQHF
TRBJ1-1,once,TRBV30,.,TGTGCCTGGAGTCCTCTAAAGAACACTGAAGCTTTCTTT,CAWSPLKNTEAFF
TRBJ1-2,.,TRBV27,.,TGTGCCAGCAGTTTAAGCCGGCAGGATGTCGATGGCTACACCTTC,CASSLSRQDVDGYTF
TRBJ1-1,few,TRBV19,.,TGTGCCAGTGCTAGGGGCAGTGGGGCCACTGAAGCTTTCTTT,CASARGSGATEAFF
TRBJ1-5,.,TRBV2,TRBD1,TGTGCCAGCGGGGGACAGTTCAATCAGCCCCAGCATTTT,CASGGQFNQPQHF
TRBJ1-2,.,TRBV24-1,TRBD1,TGTGCCACCAGTGACTCCGACAGGGGCGCCCGGTTTAACTATGGCTACACCTTC,CATSDSDRGARFNYGYTF
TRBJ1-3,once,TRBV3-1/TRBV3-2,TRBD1,TGTGCCAGCAGCCAAGGAATATCAGGGGGCGAATACACCATATATTTT,CASSQGISGGEYTIYF
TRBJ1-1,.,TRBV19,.,TGTGCCAGTAGTATAGTCGGGGAGGCTTTCTTT,CASSIVGEAFF
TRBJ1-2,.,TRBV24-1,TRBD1,TGTGCCACCAGTGGAGGGGGACAGGGGGCGGACTATGGCTACACCTTC,CATSGGGQGADYGYTF
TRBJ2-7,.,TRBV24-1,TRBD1,TGTGCCACCAGTGATTCCAGGGGGCGAATAGGCCACGAGCAGTACTTC,CATSDSRGRIGHEQYF
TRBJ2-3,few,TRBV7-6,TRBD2,TGTGCCAGCAGCTTAGGGGTTCAGCGGGGGGCCGCGGATACGCAGTATTTT,CASSLGVQRGAADTQYF
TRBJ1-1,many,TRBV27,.,TGTGCCAGCAGTACGAAACGGACAGAGAACTTTGAAGCTTTCTTT,CASSTKRTENFEAFF
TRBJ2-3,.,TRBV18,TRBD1,TGTGCCAGCTCACCAAGACCACAGGGGGACACAGATACGCAGTATTTT,CASSPRPQGDTDTQYF
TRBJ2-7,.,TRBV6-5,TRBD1,TGTGCCAGCAGTTACTATCAGGGGGCTTACGAGCAGTACTTC,CASSYYQGAYEQYF
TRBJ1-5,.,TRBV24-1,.,TGTGCCACCAGTACGACAGATAATCAGCCCCAGCATTTT,CATSTTDNQPQHF
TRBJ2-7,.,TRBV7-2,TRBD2,TGTGCCAGCAGCTTTACTAGCGGGACCTACGAGCAGTACTTC,CASSFTSGTYEQYF
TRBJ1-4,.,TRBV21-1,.,.,CASSYPCRAGGEKLFF
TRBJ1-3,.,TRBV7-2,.,TGTGCCAGCAGCCCCCAACAGGGAGCCTCTGGAAACACCATATATTTT,CASSPQQGASGNTIYF
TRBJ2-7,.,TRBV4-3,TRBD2,TGCGCCAGCAGCCAAGATAGCGGGGGGACCTACGAGCAGTACTTC,CASSQDSGGTYEQYF
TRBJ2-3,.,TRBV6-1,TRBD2,TGTGCCAGCAGTGAAGCTGTGCCGGGACTAGCGGTCACAGATACGCAGTATTTT,CASSEAVPGLAVTDTQYF
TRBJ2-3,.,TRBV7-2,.,TGTGCCAGTTGGGGGCGGCCCGCCTCTAGCACAGATACGCAGTATTTT,CASWGRPASSTDTQYF
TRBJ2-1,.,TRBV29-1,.,TGCAGCGTGGGGCCCGGAAGGACCTACAATGAGCAGTTCTTC,CSVGPGRTYNEQFF
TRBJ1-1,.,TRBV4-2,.,TGTGCCAGCAGCCAGCCAGGTTGGAACACTGAAGCTTTCTTT,CASSQPGWNTEAFF
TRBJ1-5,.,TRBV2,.,TGTGCCAGCAGTGAGGGACGTGCGGGGCAGCCCCAGCATTTT,CASSEGRAGQPQHF
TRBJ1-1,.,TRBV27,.,TGTGCCAGCAGAGCCGGCAGGATGAACACTGAAGCTTTCTTT,CASRAGRMNTEAFF
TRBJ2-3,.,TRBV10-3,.,TGTGCCACCGAGACATCTAGCACAGATACGCAGTATTTT,CATETSSTDTQYF
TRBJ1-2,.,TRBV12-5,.,TGTGCTAGTGGTTTCGGGTATGGCTACACCTTC,CASGFGYGYTF